The entry below describes one TCR beta chain. Its antigen is unknown. V lost 6 bases, J lost 4 bases, and 12 bases lay in between. There are 13 residues in the CDR3. Germline V gives CDR1 WSHSY, CDR2 SAAADI. This sample was included in a study of blood T cells in healthy people across ages. Study-level findings and limits: Compared with aged donors, long-lived donors showed fewer expanded clones, suggesting selection. Across the age range, TCR beta diversity per million T cells fell in a roughly linear way. From one million sequenced T cells, diversity estimates were lower bounds.

With a J-beta primer mix and a sample-barcoded 5' primer, a second PCR ran about 6 to 11 cycles. MiXCR, run by TCRdb on the 5' RACE reads, gives a single entry per CDR3 protein. This table holds approximately 1.5 million distinct CDR3 sequences, less than 45% found once. The rearrangement links TRBV10-2 to TRBJ1-1; D unresolved. Sequencing was performed on blood. This TCR was sampled from a woman younger than 30 in good health. CDR3 residues: CASSGVGITEAFF. For the CDR3, the DNA is TGCGCCAGCAGCGGAGTAGGTATCACTGAAGCTTTCTTT.